This T cell receptor (beta chain) emerged from a study of molecular identifiers for immune sequencing clone quantification. Using its own MiXCR run on the PCR reads, TCRdb lists one record per CDR3 protein. The sample yields about 97,000 distinct CDR3 sequences, roughly a quarter seen once. Sorting selected naive CD8 T cells with a CD8+CD4-CCR7+CD45RA+ phenotype. The CDR3 extends over 15 amino acids. The V end lost 5 bases, the J end lost 2 bases, and 14 bases lay between the germline ends. In its sample, this clonotype was seen many times. The antigen is undetermined. Regarding the study as a whole: In cases of identical TCR molecules sharing a barcode, highly expanded clone sizes could be underestimated. Detection of one spiked Jurkat cell's TCR RNA reportedly worked in one million naive cells. Whereas naive cells kept under 1% of molecules in clones above 20 RNA copies, such clones held over 98% in effectors.

The rearrangement links TRBV12-3 or TRBV12-4 to TRBJ2-3; TRBD2 is a possible D gene (5 bases). This TCR was sampled from a human donor in good health. Some libraries in this study had Jurkat cell RNA spiked in. The sequencing sample was made of naive CD8+ T cells from blood, with Jurkat cell RNA spiked in. Subset meaning: FACS-sorted CD8+CD4-CCR7+CD45RA+ naive T cells. Written as DNA, the CDR3 is TGTGCCAGCAGTAATTACAGCGGCTACACAGATACGCAGTATTTT. Residues: CASSNYSGYTDTQYF.